Each of the 10 T cell receptor beta chains below was sequenced from the same sample in a study of T-cell reconstitution after alpha-beta-depleted transplantation in children. The TCRbeta library was prepared with unique molecular identifiers. From the PCR reads, TCRdb called clonotypes with MiXCR, one entry per CDR3 protein. The data show about 58,000 distinct CDR3 sequences, with 44% seen just once and approximately 98% held by the top ten. This material consisted of PBMCs, mostly from graft donor cells, taken 360 days after TCRalphabeta/CD19-depleted stem cell transplant. The receptors originated from a male patient aged 10 to 17 who had a stem cell transplant for acute lymphoblastic leukemia, so the T cells may come from the graft donor.

In this sample, this clonotype turned up a few times. The chain uses TRBV5-6 and TRBJ2-7; D not resolved. V shed 3 bases and J shed 6 bases, with 16 bases lying between them. This CDR3 has 14 residues. In germline, CDR1 is SGHDT, CDR2 YYEEEE. CDR3 sequence (DNA): TGTGCCAGCAGCTCCCCTGAAGGCGCGGCCGAGCAGTACTTC. Translating it yields CASSSPEGAAEQYF.

This clonotype was seen a handful of times. The gene calls are TRBV12-3 or TRBV12-4 and TRBJ2-3, with 7 bases matching TRBD2. The CDR3 spans 14 residues. With 7 bases clipped from V and 2 bases from J, the junction kept 6 bases outside the gene matches. Written as DNA, the CDR3 is TGTGCCAGCATGCTAGCGGCCCCCACAGATACGCAGTATTTT. Translating gives CASMLAAPTDTQYF.

V and J are TRBV5-1 and TRBJ1-1, with 7 bases lining up with TRBD1. Trimming cost V 4 bases and J 1 base; bases outside gene matches: 7. The CDR3 has 15 amino acids. Germline loops: CDR1 SGHRS, CDR2 YFSETQ. In nucleotides, the CDR3 is TGCGCCAGCAGCCTTCAGGGGGTAGCGAACACTGAAGCTTTCTTT. Its translation is CASSLQGVANTEAFF. The whole variable domain, remainder taken from reference TRBV5-1 and TRBJ1-1, is KAGVTQTPRYLIKTRGQQVTLSCSPISGHRSVSWYQQTPGQGLQFLFEYFSETQRNKGNFPGRFSGRQFSNSRSEMNVSTLELGDSALYLCASSLQGVANTEAFFGQGTRLTVV.

The chain couples TRBV7-2 to TRBJ2-7; a weak D match, TRBD1 (5 bases). The CDR3 sequence is 17 residues long. CDR1 and CDR2 from the germline V gene are SGHTA and FQGNSA. The V end lost 0 bases, the J end lost 1 base, and 16 bases lay between the germline ends. This CDR3 is CASSLAVSRVKSYEQYF. The CDR3 DNA follows: TGTGCCAGCAGCTTAGCCGTGTCCAGGGTCAAATCCTACGAGCAGTACTTC.

This clonotype was seen a few times. The chain is built from TRBV29-1 and TRBJ2-7; no firm D call. Germline CDR1 is SQVTM and CDR2 is ANQGSEA. The CDR3 has 14 residues. V was pared by 6 bases and J by 2 bases, with 17 bases between. CDR3 residues: CSVLALYGTYEQYF. The CDR3 DNA reads as TGCAGCGTGCTGGCCCTCTACGGTACCTACGAGCAGTACTTC.

The chain joins TRBV28 to TRBJ2-3; D is perhaps TRBD2 (7 bases). Trimming removed 8 bases at V and 2 bases at J, with 14 bases between. The CDR3 length is 14 residues. Germline CDR1 MDHEN, CDR2 SYDVKM. The CDR3 DNA follows: TGTGCCAGCGAGGGGGGGACTACCACAGATACGCAGTATTTT. Its protein product is CASEGGTTTDTQYF. The whole variable domain, filled in from reference TRBV28 and TRBJ2-3, reads DVKVTQSSRYLVKRTGEKVFLECVQDMDHENMFWYRQDPGLGLRLIYFSYDVKMKEKGDIPEGYSVSREKKERFSLILESASTNQTSMYLCASEGGTTTDTQYFGPGTRLTVL.

The genes are TRBV10-2 and TRBJ2-7; 10 nucleotides match TRBD2. The germline CDR1 and CDR2 sequences are WSHSY and SAAADI. With V trimmed by 10 bases and J by 4 bases, 10 bases remained unmatched. The CDR3 spans 14 residues. CDR3 DNA: TGCGCCACCTCTAGCGGGAGAGCCCAGTACGAGCAGTACTTC. This encodes CATSSGRAQYEQYF.

This clonotype was counted between two and nine times. At one boundary the junction diverges from the germline segment, which might be a read error. The chain links TRBV5-1 to TRBJ2-3; D possibly corresponds to TRBD2 (5 bases). The CDR3 loop spans 10 amino acids. Germline CDR1 reads SGHRS; CDR2 reads YFSETQ. The CDR3 DNA reads TGCGCCAGCAGCCCAAGGAGGACGCCCTTT. It specifies CASSPRRTPF.

This rearrangement joins TRBV10-3 to TRBJ2-7, with 15 bases lining up with TRBD2. Germline V gene sequence: CDR1 ENHRY, CDR2 SYGVKD. J lost 3 bases, V lost 0 bases, and 6 bases had no gene match. The CDR3 extends over 18 amino acids. CDR3 DNA: TGTGCCATCAGTGAGTCTCGGACTAGCGGGAGGGCAAACTACGAGCAGTACTTC. Translation gives CAISESRTSGRANYEQYF.

The V gene is TRBV7-3, the J gene TRBJ2-1, with TRBD2 matching 9 bases. The CDR3 contains 15 residues. With 3 bases clipped from V and 5 bases from J, the junction kept 5 bases outside the gene matches. CDR1 and CDR2 (germline): SGHTA, FQGTGA. CDR3 residues: CASSLGGGVNNEQFF. The CDR3 DNA reads TGTGCCAGCAGCTTGGGCGGGGGGGTGAACAATGAGCAGTTCTTC.